Listed below are T cell receptor beta chains from one sample, sequenced in a study of beta chain features in type 1 diabetes. This table comes from immunoSEQ multiplex PCR, and its TCRdb copy is limited to in-frame clones, with some not included. The table lists a few hundred thousand clones, approximately 12% of them singletons. The sequenced sample consisted of naive CD4+ T cells from blood. The receptors derive from a woman aged 18 to 35 with type 1 diabetes. CDR3s include the opening cysteine and the closing phenylalanine or tryptophan. D genes are given only for firm matches. Where a row states a size, it is once, few, many or the class of an expanded clone; other rows omit it.

J gene: TRBJ1-1
V gene: TRBV18
clone size: -
D gene: -
CDR3 DNA: TGTGCCAGCTCACCACCGACAGTGCGAACTGAAGCTTTCTTT
CDR3 protein: CASSPPTVRTEAFF

J gene: TRBJ2-7
V gene: TRBV6-5
clone size: -
D gene: -
CDR3 DNA: TGTGCCAGCAGTCGGACTTTGGGCAGCACCTACGAGCAGTACTTC
CDR3 protein: CASSRTLGSTYEQYF

J gene: TRBJ2-7
V gene: TRBV25-1
clone size: -
D gene: TRBD1
CDR3 DNA: TGTGCCAGCAGTGACGGGACAGGGGTCGACGAGCAGTACTTC
CDR3 protein: CASSDGTGVDEQYF

J gene: TRBJ1-6
V gene: TRBV7-9
clone size: -
D gene: -
CDR3 DNA: TGTGCCAGCAGCTTAAATTCAGCGTATCATTCACCCCTCCACTTT
CDR3 protein: CASSLNSAYHSPLHF

J gene: TRBJ2-7
V gene: TRBV18
clone size: -
D gene: TRBD1
CDR3 DNA: TGTGCCAGCTCACCGGGGACAGGTTTATCGTACGAGCAGTACTTC
CDR3 protein: CASSPGTGLSYEQYF

J gene: TRBJ2-3
V gene: TRBV7-2
clone size: few
D gene: -
CDR3 DNA: TGTGCCAGCAGGGGGACTAGCACAGATACGCAGTATTTT
CDR3 protein: CASRGTSTDTQYF

J gene: TRBJ1-2
V gene: TRBV5-1
clone size: -
D gene: -
CDR3 DNA: TGCGCCAGCAGCTTAGGCGGAAGTAACTATGGCTACACCTTC
CDR3 protein: CASSLGGSNYGYTF

J gene: TRBJ2-2
V gene: TRBV2
clone size: -
D gene: TRBD1
CDR3 DNA: TGTGCCAGCAGCCTGGACAGGGAAAGCGGGGAGCTGTTTTTT
CDR3 protein: CASSLDRESGELFF

J gene: TRBJ1-1
V gene: TRBV19
clone size: -
D gene: TRBD1
CDR3 DNA: TGTGCCAGTAGACCCGGGACAGTGAACACTGAAGCTTTCTTT
CDR3 protein: CASRPGTVNTEAFF

J gene: TRBJ2-1
V gene: TRBV11-2
clone size: few
D gene: TRBD2
CDR3 DNA: TGTGCCAGCCGCCTTGGGCGGGGGATGTACAATGAGCAGTTCTTC
CDR3 protein: CASRLGRGMYNEQFF

J gene: TRBJ2-1
V gene: TRBV5-1
clone size: -
D gene: TRBD1
CDR3 DNA: TGCGCCAGCGGCCGAACAGGGGGCGAGAATGAGCAGTTCTTC
CDR3 protein: CASGRTGGENEQFF

J gene: TRBJ1-2
V gene: TRBV5-4
clone size: few
D gene: TRBD1
CDR3 DNA: TGTGCCAGCAGCTCCCCGACAGGGCCCCCCTATGGCTACACCTTC
CDR3 protein: CASSSPTGPPYGYTF

J gene: TRBJ2-7
V gene: TRBV19
clone size: few
D gene: -
CDR3 DNA: TGTGCCAGTAGTATGGGCAGGCCGTACTACGAGCAGTACTTC
CDR3 protein: CASSMGRPYYEQYF

J gene: TRBJ2-1
V gene: TRBV9
clone size: few
D gene: -
CDR3 DNA: TGTGCCAGCAGCGTGTACGGCAGGGACAATGAGCAGTTCTTC
CDR3 protein: CASSVYGRDNEQFF

J gene: TRBJ1-1
V gene: TRBV29-1
clone size: -
D gene: -
CDR3 DNA: TGCAGCGTATTTACAGGGTTTCTGAACACTGAAGCTTTCTTT
CDR3 protein: CSVFTGFLNTEAFF

J gene: TRBJ1-1
V gene: TRBV6-5
clone size: few
D gene: TRBD1
CDR3 DNA: TGTGCCAGCAGTGGCGACAGGGGCCCTGAAGCTTTCTTT
CDR3 protein: CASSGDRGPEAFF

J gene: TRBJ2-2
V gene: TRBV5-1
clone size: -
D gene: -
CDR3 DNA: TGCGCCAGCATGTTGCCTGCAGGGGACACCGGGGAGCTGTTTTTT
CDR3 protein: CASMLPAGDTGELFF

J gene: TRBJ2-3
V gene: TRBV27
clone size: -
D gene: TRBD1
CDR3 DNA: TGTGCCAGCAGTATCCACTACAGGGGGCAGGTAGATACGCAGTATTTT
CDR3 protein: CASSIHYRGQVDTQYF

J gene: TRBJ1-1
V gene: TRBV2
clone size: -
D gene: -
CDR3 DNA: TGTGCCAGCCTACTCAGACAGCCCTCAGGAGCTTTCTTT
CDR3 protein: CASLLRQPSGAFF

J gene: TRBJ1-2
V gene: TRBV4-1
clone size: once
D gene: -
CDR3 DNA: TGCGCCAGCAGCCAAGGGGGGAGAGGGAGGTATGGCTACACCTTC
CDR3 protein: CASSQGGRGRYGYTF

J gene: TRBJ2-5
V gene: TRBV30
clone size: -
D gene: TRBD2
CDR3 DNA: TGTGCCTGGAGTGGGCTAGCGGGAGGAGGGGAGACCCAGTACTTC
CDR3 protein: CAWSGLAGGGETQYF

J gene: TRBJ2-7
V gene: TRBV11-3
clone size: -
D gene: TRBD2
CDR3 DNA: TGTGCCAGCAGCTTAAGGTCGGGGACTACCTACGAGCAGTACTTC
CDR3 protein: CASSLRSGTTYEQYF

J gene: TRBJ2-1
V gene: TRBV11-1
clone size: -
D gene: -
CDR3 DNA: TGTGCCAGCAGTCGCAGGGTGCGAGCTCCCCTCTCCTACAATGAGCAGTTCTTC
CDR3 protein: CASSRRVRAPLSYNEQFF

J gene: TRBJ2-7
V gene: TRBV19
clone size: -
D gene: -
CDR3 DNA: TGTGCCAGCAAAGCCCTTGCGGGGTACGAGCAGTACTTC
CDR3 protein: CASKALAGYEQYF

J gene: TRBJ2-1
V gene: TRBV9
clone size: few
D gene: -
CDR3 DNA: TGTGCCAGCACCCCAAGGCTGTCTAGCAATGAGCAGTTCTTC
CDR3 protein: CASTPRLSSNEQFF

J gene: TRBJ1-2
V gene: TRBV30
clone size: few
D gene: -
CDR3 DNA: TGTGCCTGGACCCCCAGGCGAATATATGGCTACACCTTC
CDR3 protein: CAWTPRRIYGYTF

J gene: TRBJ2-7
V gene: TRBV19
clone size: few
D gene: TRBD1
CDR3 DNA: TGTGCCAGTAGTTCCCGGGACAGGGGTTACGAGCAGTACTTC
CDR3 protein: CASSSRDRGYEQYF